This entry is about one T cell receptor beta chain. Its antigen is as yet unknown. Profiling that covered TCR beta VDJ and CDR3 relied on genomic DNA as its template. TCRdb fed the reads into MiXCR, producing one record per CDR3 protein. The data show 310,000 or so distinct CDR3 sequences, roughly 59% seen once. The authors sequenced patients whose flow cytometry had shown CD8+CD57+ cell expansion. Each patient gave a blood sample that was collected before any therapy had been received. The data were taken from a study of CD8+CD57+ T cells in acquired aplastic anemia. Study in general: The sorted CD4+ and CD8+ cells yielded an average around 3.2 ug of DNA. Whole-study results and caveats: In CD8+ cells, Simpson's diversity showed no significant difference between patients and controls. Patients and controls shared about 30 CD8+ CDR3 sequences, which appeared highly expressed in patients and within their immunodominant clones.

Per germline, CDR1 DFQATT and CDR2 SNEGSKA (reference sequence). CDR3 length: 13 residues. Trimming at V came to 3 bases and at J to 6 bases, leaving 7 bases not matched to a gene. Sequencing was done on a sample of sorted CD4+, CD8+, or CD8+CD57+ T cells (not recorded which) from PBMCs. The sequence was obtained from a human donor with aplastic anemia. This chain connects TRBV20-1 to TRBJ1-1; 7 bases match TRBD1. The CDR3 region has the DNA TGCAGTGCTAGGTTACAGGGGTGGGCTGAAGCTTTCTTT. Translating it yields CSARLQGWAEAFF.